The 32 T cell receptor beta chains reported below all come from one sample, sequenced in a study of chemoradiotherapy in HPV16-positive cancers. The repertoire was sequenced with immunoSEQ multiplex PCR; TCRdb's copy has only in-frame clones and lacks some. The sample contains about 15,000 clones, around 74% of which appear only once. Collection took place from a patient who underwent chemoradiotherapy. Source of these receptors: a human donor with HPV-associated anogenital cancer.

This chain joins TRBV12-5 and TRBJ2-1, with a possible D match to TRBD2 (7 bases). CDR1 is LGHNT, CDR2 FRNRAP, per germline. The CDR3 extends over 17 amino acids. V lost 4 bases, J lost 3 bases, and 19 bases lay in between. The CDR3 DNA sequence: TGTGCTAGTGGTTCCCTCGGGGGGCTGGGGGGCTACAATGAGCAGTTCTTC. The encoded protein is CASGSLGGLGGYNEQFF.

This sequence joins TRBV6-1 and TRBJ2-1, with 10 bases that match TRBD2. The CDR3 extends over 18 amino acids. CDR1 is MNHNS and CDR2 is SASEGT in the germline V gene. The V segment lost 1 base and the J segment 5 bases; nucleotides outside the gene matches: 11. The CDR3 sequence: CASSEVFGATSGDNEQFF. In DNA form, the CDR3 reads TGTGCCAGCAGTGAAGTCTTCGGGGCTACTAGCGGGGACAATGAGCAGTTCTTC.

This chain uses TRBV6-6 with TRBJ1-2, with D unresolved. V lost 5 bases to trimming and J lost 7 bases, with 11 bases between them. Looked up from germline, CDR1 is MNHNY and CDR2 is SVGAGI (reference sequence). The CDR3 has 12 amino acids. The CDR3 region is CASSAEGSGYTF. In DNA form, the CDR3 reads TGTGCCAGCAGTGCCGAGGGTAGTGGCTACACCTTC.

This clone appeared a few times. The genes are TRBV6-5 and TRBJ2-7; D unclear. Germline V CDR1 and CDR2: MNHEY, SVGAGI. V shed 6 bases and J shed 1 base, with 7 bases lying between them. This CDR3 has 12 amino acids. The CDR3 region has the DNA TGTGCCAGCAGGACCACTTCCTACGAGCAGTACTTC. Translation gives CASRTTSYEQYF.

J is TRBJ1-2 and V is TRBV6-6; no definite D call. Germline V gives CDR1 MNHNY, CDR2 SVGAGI (reference sequence). The CDR3 totals 14 residues. Trimming removed 5 bases from V and 4 bases from J, with 14 bases in between. The CDR3 coding sequence is TGTGCCAGCAGTCCGCCCGACGGGCTCTATGGCTACACCTTC. This translates into CASSPPDGLYGYTF.

The J gene is TRBJ2-1, the V gene TRBV27; TRBD2 matches at 8 bases. Unmatched junction bases numbered 0, after V lost 2 bases and J lost 3 bases. The CDR3 spans 14 residues. CDR1 is MNHEY, CDR2 SMNVEV, per germline (reference sequence). CDR3 protein: CASSLGTSYNEQFF. In DNA, the CDR3 is TGTGCCAGCAGTTTAGGGACTAGCTACAATGAGCAGTTCTTC.

This clone was seen a single time. V and J are TRBV5-1 and TRBJ1-1; D remains ambiguous. Germline-derived CDR1 and CDR2 are SGHRS and YFSETQ. The CDR3 has 15 amino acids. Trimming stripped 2 bases from V and 0 bases from J, with 11 bases between. The CDR3 here is CASSFFGRMNTEAFF. In DNA, the CDR3 is TGCGCCAGCAGCTTTTTTGGACGTATGAACACTGAAGCTTTCTTT.

The sample holds a few counts of this clone. The J gene is TRBJ1-1, the V gene TRBV29-1; no clear D. Germline assignment: CDR1 SQVTM and CDR2 ANQGSEA. The CDR3 is made up of 13 amino acids. Trimming removed 3 bases at V and 1 base at J, with 9 bases between. The CDR3 bases are TGCAGCGTTGAGAACGGACGGAACACTGAAGCTTTCTTT. This gives the protein CSVENGRNTEAFF.

This clone was seen just once. The rearrangement links TRBV18 to TRBJ1-1, with D uncertain. The CDR3 spans 13 residues. Germline V CDR1 and CDR2: KGHSH, LQKENI. Trimming removed 1 base from V and 0 bases from J, with 3 bases in between. The CDR3 DNA reads as TGTGCCAGCTCACCACTGGTGAACACTGAAGCTTTCTTT. Protein product: CASSPLVNTEAFF. The whole variable domain, filled in from reference TRBV18 and TRBJ1-1, reads NAGVMQNPRHLVRRRGQEARLRCSPMKGHSHVYWYRQLPEEGLKFMVYLQKENIIDESGMPKERFSAEFPKEGPSILRIQQVVRGDSAAYFCASSPLVNTEAFFGQGTRLTVV.

In its sample, this clone was seen a few times. The J gene is TRBJ1-1, the V gene TRBV5-1; D is undetermined. Trimming took 2 bases from V and 0 from J, leaving 8 bases between them. The CDR3 runs to 14 residues. Germline V gives CDR1 SGHRS, CDR2 YFSETQ. CDR3 residues: CASSFDTVNTEAFF. Here the CDR3 DNA reads TGCGCCAGCAGCTTTGACACCGTGAACACTGAAGCTTTCTTT.

About this clone: The junction departs from the called germline gene at one end, perhaps through a read error. CDR3 region: CGVVWSSGANVLTF. DNA for the CDR3: TGCGGCGTTGTTTGGAGCTCTGGGGCCAACGTCCTGACTTTC. The chain couples TRBV29-1 to TRBJ2-6; D unclear. The V gene's germline CDR1 is SQVTM and CDR2 ANQGSEA. This CDR3 contains 14 residues.

The chain couples TRBV6-1 to TRBJ2-5; D is undetermined. Trimming shortened V by 1 base and J by 3 bases, and 6 bases separated the two germline ends. The germline V gene has CDR1 MNHNS and CDR2 SASEGT. This CDR3 contains 13 residues. The CDR3 loop reads CASSEVIKETQYF. The CDR3 coding sequence is TGTGCCAGCAGTGAAGTGATTAAAGAGACCCAGTACTTC.

J is TRBJ1-1 and V is TRBV6-4; D possibly corresponds to TRBD1 (6 bases). V dropped 7 bases and J dropped 7 bases, with 19 bases sitting between them. The CDR3 runs to 14 residues. CDR1 is MRHNA, CDR2 SNTAGT, per germline. The DNA of the CDR3 is TGTGCCAGCACCAATGGGGGGGGCGGGGATGAAGCTTTCTTT. Amino acids: CASTNGGGGDEAFF.

This chain connects TRBV6-1 to TRBJ2-1; D possibly matches TRBD1 or TRBD2 (5 bases each). Trimming shortened V by 6 bases and J by 3 bases, and 12 bases separated the two germline ends. CDR1 and CDR2 (germline): MNHNS, SASEGT. This CDR3 comprises 14 residues. CDR3 residues: CASRTGTVYNEQFF. The CDR3 nucleotides are TGTGCCAGCAGAACTGGGACGGTCTACAATGAGCAGTTCTTC.

The V call is TRBV19, the J call TRBJ1-1; 9 bases map to TRBD1. There are 13 residues in the CDR3. After removal of 10 bases from V and 2 bases from J, the junction contained 5 bases not matched to a gene. Germline V lookup: CDR1 LNHDA, CDR2 SQIVND (reference sequence). The CDR3 loop reads CAIKGQGNTEAFF. DNA of the CDR3: TGTGCCATTAAGGGACAGGGAAACACTGAAGCTTTCTTT.

The chain links TRBV11-1 to TRBJ1-1; D gene unclear. V gave up 2 bases and J gave up 11 bases, with 9 bases separating them. In germline, CDR1 is SGHAT, CDR2 FQDESV (reference sequence). This CDR3 has 11 residues. In DNA, the CDR3 is TGTGCCAGCAGCTTACAGGAGCAGGCTTTCTTT. Amino acid sequence: CASSLQEQAFF. The variable domain in full, completed from reference TRBV11-1 and TRBJ1-1, reads EAEVAQSPRYKITEKSQAVAFWCDPISGHATLYWYRQILGQGPELLVQFQDESVVDDSQLPKDRFSAERLKGVDSTLKIQPAELGDSAMYLCASSLQEQAFFGQGTRLTVV.

The CDR3 is CASSLTVGETQYF. The CDR3 nucleotides are TGTGCCAGCAGCTTGACCGTGGGAGAGACCCAGTACTTC. This rearrangement joins TRBV5-4 to TRBJ2-5; no reliable D call. This CDR3 region has 13 residues. Between the trimmed V and J ends, which lost 1 base and 4 bases, there was a span of 8 bases. Germline V lookup: CDR1 SGHNT, CDR2 YYREEE (reference sequence).

The chain recombines TRBV5-1 with TRBJ1-1; D ambiguous. Germline loops: CDR1 SGHRS, CDR2 YFSETQ. The CDR3 spans 13 residues. Between the trimmed V and J ends, which lost 7 bases and 3 bases, there was a span of 13 bases. CDR3 amino acids: CASRQREYTEAFF. The CDR3 nucleotides read TGCGCCAGCCGTCAGAGAGAGTACACTGAAGCTTTCTTT.

The gene calls are TRBV4-1 and TRBJ2-5, with D possibly being TRBD1 (5 bases). Per germline, CDR1 MGHRA and CDR2 YSYEKL. There are 15 residues in the CDR3. The V end lost 1 base, the J end lost 1 base, and 10 bases lay between the germline ends. CDR3 region: CASSQAGHSQETQYF. In nucleotides, the CDR3 is TGCGCCAGCAGCCAAGCCGGACATTCCCAAGAGACCCAGTACTTC.

This clone was seen only a few times. The chain recombines TRBV10-3 with TRBJ1-2; weak D call: TRBD1 (5 bases). Trimming stripped 6 bases from V and 4 bases from J, with 9 bases between. The CDR3 is 12 amino acids. Per the germline V gene, CDR1 is ENHRY and CDR2 is SYGVKD. The CDR3 loop is CAISDDSYGYTF. DNA for the CDR3: TGTGCCATCAGCGACGACAGCTATGGCTACACCTTC.

The chain couples TRBV19 to TRBJ2-7; no definite D call. The CDR3 has 14 amino acids. Germline CDR1 is LNHDA and CDR2 is SQIVND (reference sequence). V was shortened by 3 bases and J by 0 bases, with 9 bases between the two germline ends. CDR3: CASSIWTTSYEQYF. The CDR3 region has the DNA TGTGCCAGTAGTATCTGGACGACCTCCTACGAGCAGTACTTC.

This clone counts as medium-sized. V is TRBV6-1 and J is TRBJ1-4, with D possibly being TRBD1 (6 bases). This CDR3 has 15 amino acids. V lost 2 bases and J lost 3, with 10 bases in between. From germline, CDR1 is MNHNS and CDR2 SASEGT. For the CDR3, the DNA is TGTGCCAGCAGTGAAACCTCAGGGGCTAATGAAAAACTGTTTTTT. This encodes CASSETSGANEKLFF.

CDR3 residues: CASSFSQGPNYGYTF. In DNA form, the CDR3 reads TGTGCCAGCAGTTTCTCCCAGGGGCCCAACTATGGCTACACCTTC. V usage is TRBV28 and J usage is TRBJ1-2; the D gene is possibly TRBD1 (6 bases). Germline assignment: CDR1 MDHEN and CDR2 SYDVKM. V was pared by 3 bases and J by 2 bases, with 13 bases between. This CDR3 is built from 15 residues.

The genes are TRBV18 and TRBJ1-1; TRBD1 agrees at 10 bases. V lost 0 bases, J lost 10 bases, and 14 bases stayed unmatched. Germline assignment: CDR1 KGHSH and CDR2 LQKENI. The CDR3 spans 17 residues. As DNA, the CDR3 is TGTGCCAGCTCACCACCGGAGACAGGGGGCCGGGGTGCTGGAGCTTTCTTT. Residues: CASSPPETGGRGAGAFF.

The rearrangement joins TRBV19 to TRBJ2-3, with D uncertain. The germline V and J ends were trimmed by 5 bases and 1 base, with 7 bases remaining between them. CDR3 length: 13 amino acids. Looked up from germline, CDR1 is LNHDA and CDR2 is SQIVND (reference sequence). The CDR3 DNA reads TGTGCCAGTAGTGCCTTAGGCACAGATACGCAGTATTTT. Its translation is CASSALGTDTQYF.

The chain employs TRBV11-2 and TRBJ2-1; the match to TRBD2 covers 10 bases. J lost 0 bases, V lost 7 bases, and 6 bases had no gene match. Germline CDR1 SGHAT, CDR2 FQNNGV. The CDR3 extends over 16 amino acids. The CDR3 DNA reads as TGTGCCAGCACCGATAGCGGGGGGCCCTCCTACAATGAGCAGTTCTTC. Its translation: CASTDSGGPSYNEQFF. Using reference TRBV11-2 and TRBJ2-1 for the parts outside the CDR3, the full variable domain is EAGVAQSPRYKIIEKRQSVAFWCNPISGHATLYWYQQILGQGPKLLIQFQNNGVVDDSQLPKDRFSAERLKGVDSTLKIQPAKLEDSAVYLCASTDSGGPSYNEQFFGPGTRLTVL.

This rearrangement joins TRBV5-4 to TRBJ2-7, with 9 bases identical to TRBD2. This CDR3 comprises 15 residues. Trimming at V came to 0 bases and at J to 3 bases, leaving 4 bases not matched to a gene. Germline-derived CDR1 and CDR2 are SGHNT and YYREEE (reference sequence). CDR3 nucleotide sequence: TGTGCCAGCAGCTTGGGGGGCGGGAGGGTCTACGAGCAGTACTTC. This sequence encodes CASSLGGGRVYEQYF.

For the CDR3, the DNA is TGTGCCAGCAGATTAAGACAGACTAATGAAAAACTGTTTTTT. Translated: CASRLRQTNEKLFF. The chain recombines TRBV2 with TRBJ1-4, with D possibly matching TRBD1 (5 bases). This CDR3 spans 14 amino acids. In germline, CDR1 is SNHLY, CDR2 FYNNEI. Trimming stripped 6 bases from V and 2 bases from J, with 10 bases between. Full variable domain (rest looked up from reference TRBV2 and TRBJ1-4): EPEVTQTPSHQVTQMGQEVILRCVPISNHLYFYWYRQILGQKVEFLVSFYNNEISEKSEIFDDQFSVERPDGSNFTLKIRSTKLEDSAMYFCASRLRQTNEKLFFGSGTQLSVL.

The CDR3 nucleotides are TGTGCCAGCAGCTTCGACAGGGAGGTCGGGGAGCTGTTTTTT. Translated: CASSFDREVGELFF. The chain joins TRBV7-2 to TRBJ2-2; possibly TRBD1 for D (7 bases). V was trimmed by 3 bases and J by 7 bases, leaving 12 bases between them. Germline-derived CDR1 and CDR2 are SGHTA and FQGNSA. The length of the CDR3 is 14 residues. The entire variable domain, with the rest obtained from reference TRBV7-2 and TRBJ2-2, is as follows: GAGVSQSPSNKVTEKGKDVELRCDPISGHTALYWYRQSLGQGLEFLIYFQGNSAPDKSGLPSDRFSAERTGGSVSTLTIQRTQQEDSAVYLCASSFDREVGELFFGEGSRLTVL.

This clone came up once. The CDR3 DNA sequence: TGTGCCAGCAGCTTAAGGCCGCAAGGTGAAGCTTTCTTT. Protein: CASSLRPQGEAFF. V usage is TRBV7-3 and J usage is TRBJ1-1; D remains unclear. There are 13 residues in the CDR3. Trimming pared 1 base from V and 7 bases from J, leaving 10 bases between. Germline V gives CDR1 SGHTA, CDR2 FQGTGA. The variable domain in full, with the rest retrieved from reference TRBV7-3 and TRBJ1-1, is GAGVSQTPSNKVTEKGKYVELRCDPISGHTALYWYRQSLGQGPEFLIYFQGTGAADDSGLPNDRFFAVRPEGSVSTLKIQRTERGDSAVYLCASSLRPQGEAFFGQGTRLTVV.

The rearrangement joins TRBV19 to TRBJ1-2; D not resolved. The CDR3 is 13 amino acids. Germline lookup yields CDR1 LNHDA and CDR2 SQIVND (reference sequence). V lost 3 bases, J lost 4 bases, and 9 bases lay in between. CDR3 DNA sequence: TGTGCCAGTAGTATGAGAGGCTTCTATGGCTACACCTTC. Its protein is CASSMRGFYGYTF.

This clone was recorded once. The chain couples TRBV9 to TRBJ1-1, with D possibly being TRBD1 (5 bases). Trimming left V 2 bases short and J 4 bases short, with 12 bases between. The CDR3 contains 14 residues. Germline CDR1 is SGDLS and CDR2 is YYNGEE. CDR3 in amino acids: CASSVMGVGTEAFF. The CDR3 DNA reads as TGTGCCAGCAGCGTCATGGGGGTGGGCACTGAAGCTTTCTTT.